This T cell receptor (beta chain) appears in the sequencing data of a study of shared clonotypes between healthy human individuals. The study's findings and limits: Naive subsets usually exceeded memory subsets in estimated richness.

Details on this clone: Its antigen is unidentified.

The V end was cut by 5 bases, the J end by 5 bases, with 9 bases between. The CDR3 length is 12 residues. The germline V gene has CDR1 SEHNR and CDR2 FQNEAQ (reference sequence). Generated by immunoSEQ multiplex PCR, the TCRdb table keeps only in-frame clones and is missing some. Among over a million clones listed, 96% were seen once. Material: naive CD4+ T cells sorted from blood. The subset is: CD45RA+ positively selected. This receptor was taken from a man aged 25-45 years in good health. The genes are TRBV7-9 and TRBJ2-5; possible D gene TRBD1, 6 bases. This CDR3 reads CASSPDRETQYF. Written as DNA, the CDR3 is TGTGCCAGCAGCCCCGACAGGGAGACCCAGTACTTC.